Listed below are T cell receptor beta chains from one sample, sequenced in a study of blood T cell repertoires in COVID-19. Profiled with immunoSEQ multiplex PCR; TCRdb holds only in-frame clones, not every one. The sample records approximately 490,000 clones, more than 85% being singletons. The sample comprised PBMCs or T cells enriched from blood (not recorded which). These receptor sequences come from a woman aged 55-75 years who had recovered from COVID-19. The CDR3 runs from the conserved cysteine through the conserved F or W. Fields, in order: J gene, V gene, D gene, clone size, CDR3 length, CDR3 protein, CDR3 DNA. D genes are given only for firm matches. Rows may omit the clone size; those that give it use once, few, many or a size class.

TRBJ2-5 TRBV10-3 TRBD1 once 16 CAISGGQGPLSETQYF TGTGCCATCAGTGGAGGACAGGGGCCTCTCTCTGAGACCCAGTACTTC
TRBJ2-3 TRBV7-6 TRBD2 - 14 CASSLAGGADTQYF TGTGCCAGCAGCTTAGCTGGGGGGGCAGATACGCAGTATTTT
TRBJ1-6 TRBV7-9 TRBD1 - 19 CASSPSWGTGGVLNSPLHF TGTGCCAGCAGCCCCTCCTGGGGGACAGGGGGCGTCTTGAATTCACCCCTCCACTTT
TRBJ1-5 TRBV10-2 - - 13 CASSGGANQPQHF TGCGCCAGCAGTGGGGGAGCCAATCAGCCCCAGCATTTT
TRBJ2-5 TRBV10-3 - - 16 CAISESRNRMQETQYF TGTGCCATCAGTGAGTCTAGGAACAGAATGCAAGAGACCCAGTACTTC
TRBJ1-2 TRBV24-1 TRBD1 - 14 CATSDSLTGDGYTF TGTGCCACCAGTGATAGCTTGACAGGGGATGGCTACACCTTC
TRBJ1-2 TRBV2 - - 14 CASRDRGPGYGYTF TGTGCCAGCAGGGATCGCGGGCCAGGCTATGGCTACACCTTC
TRBJ1-4 TRBV18 TRBD1 - 14 CASSPGQGREKLFF TGTGCCAGCTCACCGGGACAGGGAAGGGAAAAACTGTTTTTT
TRBJ1-1 TRBV19 TRBD1 - 14 CASSAGTGGGGAFF TGTGCCAGTTCCGCCGGGACAGGGGGCGGGGGAGCTTTCTTT
TRBJ2-5 TRBV4-1 TRBD2 - 17 CASSRGTSGGARETQYF TGCGCCAGCAGCCGAGGGACTAGCGGGGGGGCACGAGAGACCCAGTACTTC
TRBJ2-1 TRBV6-4 TRBD1 - 17 CASTFPQGVVTYNEQFF TGTGCCAGCACCTTCCCTCAGGGGGTTGTCACCTACAATGAGCAGTTCTTC
TRBJ2-1 TRBV24-1 - - 17 CATSDSGGDRYWSEQFF TGTGCCACCAGTGATTCCGGGGGGGACAGATATTGGAGTGAGCAGTTCTTC
TRBJ2-7 TRBV3-1/TRBV3-2 - - 13 CASSHQGQAEQYF TGTGCCAGCAGCCACCAAGGCCAGGCCGAGCAGTACTTC
TRBJ1-2 TRBV6-5 - - 14 CASIRSTENYGYTF TGTGCCAGCATCCGATCGACAGAGAACTATGGCTACACCTTC
TRBJ2-2 TRBV7-8 TRBD2 - 15 CASSLVIGGTGELFF TGTGCCAGCAGCTTAGTGATCGGGGGGACCGGGGAGCTGTTTTTT
TRBJ2-7 TRBV5-1 - few 15 CASSLGRWSSYEQYF TGCGCCAGCAGCTTGGGGAGATGGAGCTCCTACGAGCAGTACTTC
TRBJ1-1 TRBV19 TRBD1 - 15 CASRGQGKMNTEAFF TGTGCCAGCCGGGGACAGGGGAAGATGAACACTGAAGCTTTCTTT
TRBJ2-7 TRBV6-5 - - 14 CASSREKQYYEQYF TGTGCCAGCAGTCGGGAAAAACAGTACTACGAGCAGTACTTC
TRBJ1-1 TRBV3-1/TRBV3-2 - - 12 CASSQEPRGAFF TGTGCCAGCAGCCAAGAACCCCGGGGGGCTTTCTTT
TRBJ1-1 TRBV2 - - 13 CASSETGPPEAFF TGTGCCAGCAGTGAAACAGGACCACCCGAAGCTTTCTTT
TRBJ1-5 TRBV30 TRBD1 - 14 CAWSGGGSTQPQHF TGTGCCTGGAGTGGAGGGGGCAGTACACAGCCCCAGCATTTT
TRBJ1-3 TRBV6-5 TRBD1 - 14 CASSYGDSGNTIYF TGTGCCAGCAGTTACGGGGACAGTGGAAACACCATATATTTT
TRBJ1-4 TRBV19 - - 14 CASSIRGLTEKLFF TGTGCCAGTAGTATAAGGGGACTTACCGAAAAACTGTTTTTT
TRBJ1-2 TRBV10-3 - - 12 CAISGEAYGYTF TGTGCCATCAGTGGGGAGGCGTATGGCTACACCTTC